The T cell receptor (beta chain) under discussion was sequenced for a study of blood T cell repertoires in COVID-19. The overall study: Collection of acute and convalescent COVID-19 samples took place in the United States, Italy and Spain.

TCRdb keeps only in-frame clones here, not all; method: immunoSEQ multiplex PCR. Seen here are about 98,000 clones, about 80% observed once, and the top ten hold approximately 11%. CDR3 length: 15 amino acids. The germline gives CDR1 SGHNT, CDR2 YYREEE (reference sequence). V was shortened by 1 base and J by 4 bases, with 15 bases between the two germline ends. This clone appeared once. Sequencing was done on a sample of peripheral blood. V gene TRBV5-4 combines with J gene TRBJ2-7; weak D call: TRBD1 (5 bases). This receptor was obtained from a man between 70 and 80 years old with active or convalescent COVID-19. CDR3 DNA sequence: TGTGCCAGCAGCTTGTCCCAGGGTCTAATTTACGAGCAGTACTTC. Encoded protein: CASSLSQGLIYEQYF. The variable domain in full, with the rest retrieved from reference TRBV5-4 and TRBJ2-7, is ETGVTQSPTHLIKTRGQQVTLRCSSQSGHNTVSWYQQALGQGPQFIFQYYREEENGRGNFPPRFSGLQFPNYSSELNVNALELDDSALYLCASSLSQGLIYEQYFGPGTRLTVT.